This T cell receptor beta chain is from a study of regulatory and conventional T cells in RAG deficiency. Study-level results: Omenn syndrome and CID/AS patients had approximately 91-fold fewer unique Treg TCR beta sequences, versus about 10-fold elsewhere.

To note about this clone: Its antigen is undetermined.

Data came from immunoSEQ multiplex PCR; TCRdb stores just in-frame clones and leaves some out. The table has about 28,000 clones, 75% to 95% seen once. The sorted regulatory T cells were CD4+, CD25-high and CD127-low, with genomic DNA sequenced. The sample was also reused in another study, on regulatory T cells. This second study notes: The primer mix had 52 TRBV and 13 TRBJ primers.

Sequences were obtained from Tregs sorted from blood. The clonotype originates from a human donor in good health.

For the CDR3, the DNA is TGTGCCAGCAGCCCCAGAACTAGGGTTGGTGAGCAGTTCTTC. It yields the protein CASSPRTRVGEQFF. The rearrangement uses TRBV9 and TRBJ2-1; possible D gene TRBD2, 5 bases. The V gene lost 4 bases and the J gene lost 9 bases, with 17 bases spanning the gap. This CDR3 is 14 amino acids long. Germline V CDR1 and CDR2: SGDLS, YYNGEE.